The TCR beta chain described here comes from a study of molecular identifiers for immune sequencing clone quantification. Study background: Five portions were made in replicates from RNA of roughly 20,000 or 100,000 naive CD8 cells, and four underwent sequencing. General study results and limits: Detectable among some 950,000 naive cells, according to reports, was Jurkat TCR RNA spiked in from one cell. The share of molecules held by clones above 20 RNA copies was over 99% in effector cells and under 1% in naive cells. Identical TCR molecules that share a barcode could lead to an underestimation of highly expanded clone sizes.

TCRdb reprocessed the PCR reads via MiXCR and lists one record per CDR3 protein. Among about 640,000 distinct CDR3 sequences listed, about 20% were seen once. This clonotype was counted many times. Antigen: not known. V lost 6 bases and J 4 bases, leaving 7 bases between the germline ends. There are 13 residues in the CDR3. Germline-derived CDR1 and CDR2 are SGHAT and FQNNGV. V usage is TRBV11-2 and J usage is TRBJ2-6; no clear D. The receptor's source is a human donor in good health. Some libraries in this study had Jurkat cell RNA spiked in. The sample taken for sequencing was naive CD8+ T cells from blood, with Jurkat cell RNA spiked in. This sample's subset: FACS-sorted CD8+CD4-CCR7+CD45RA+ naive T cells. CDR3 protein: CASRVTGANVLTF. Written as DNA, the CDR3 is TGTGCCAGCAGGGTCACGGGGGCCAACGTCCTGACTTTC.